This T cell receptor beta chain is drawn from a study of blood T cell repertoires in COVID-19. Across the study: Acute and convalescent COVID-19 specimens originated in the United States, Italy and Spain. PBMCs, B-cell-depleted T cells, or T cells were the source of the cDNA or gDNA that made up the material.

Assay used: immunoSEQ multiplex PCR; TCRdb lists only in-frame clones, some missing. This table has roughly 190,000 clones, about 88% appearing once. The V and J ends lost 2 bases and 5 bases, in that order; junction bases with no gene match: 22. The CDR3 is 20 residues long. Per germline, CDR1 SGHRS and CDR2 YFSETQ. The TCR originated in a human donor in a cohort sampled during active COVID-19. Sample: peripheral blood. This chain joins TRBV5-1 and TRBJ2-3; 8 bases match TRBD2. CDR3 in DNA: TGCGCCAGCAGCTTTTTTTCTAGCGGGCGCGGGCCACCTAATAGAGATACGCAGTATTTT. This translates into CASSFFSSGRGPPNRDTQYF.